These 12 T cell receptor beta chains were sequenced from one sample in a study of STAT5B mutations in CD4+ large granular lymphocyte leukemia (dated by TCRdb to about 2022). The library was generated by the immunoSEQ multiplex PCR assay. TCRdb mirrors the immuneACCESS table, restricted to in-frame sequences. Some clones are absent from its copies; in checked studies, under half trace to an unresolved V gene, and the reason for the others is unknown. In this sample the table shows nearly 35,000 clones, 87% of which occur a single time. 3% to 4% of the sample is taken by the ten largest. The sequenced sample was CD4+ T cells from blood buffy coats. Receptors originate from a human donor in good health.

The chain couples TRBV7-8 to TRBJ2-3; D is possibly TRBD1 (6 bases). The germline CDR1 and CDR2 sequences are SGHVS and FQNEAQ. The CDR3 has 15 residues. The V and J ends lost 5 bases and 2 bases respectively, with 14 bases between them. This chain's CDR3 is CASSRRTDNTDTQYF. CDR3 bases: TGTGCCAGCAGCCGTAGGACAGATAACACAGATACGCAGTATTTT.

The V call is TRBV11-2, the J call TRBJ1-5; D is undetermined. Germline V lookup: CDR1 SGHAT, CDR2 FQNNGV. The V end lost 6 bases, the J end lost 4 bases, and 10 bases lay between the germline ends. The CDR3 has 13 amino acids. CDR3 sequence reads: CASSPGPNQPQHF. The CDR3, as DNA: TGTGCCAGCAGTCCGGGCCCGAATCAGCCCCAGCATTTT.

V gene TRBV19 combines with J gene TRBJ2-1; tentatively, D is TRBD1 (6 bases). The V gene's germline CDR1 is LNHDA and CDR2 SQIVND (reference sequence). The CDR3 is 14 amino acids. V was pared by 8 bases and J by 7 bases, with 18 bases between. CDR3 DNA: TGTGCCAGTCAGGGGCCCTCAATGTTTAATGAGCAGTTCTTC. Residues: CASQGPSMFNEQFF.

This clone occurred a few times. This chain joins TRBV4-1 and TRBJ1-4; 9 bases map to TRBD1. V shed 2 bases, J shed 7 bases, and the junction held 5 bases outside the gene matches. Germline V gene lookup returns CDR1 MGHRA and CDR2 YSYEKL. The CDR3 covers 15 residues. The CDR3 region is CASSQTGGVLEKLFF. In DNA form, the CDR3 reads TGCGCCAGCAGCCAAACAGGGGGCGTCCTTGAAAAACTGTTTTTT.

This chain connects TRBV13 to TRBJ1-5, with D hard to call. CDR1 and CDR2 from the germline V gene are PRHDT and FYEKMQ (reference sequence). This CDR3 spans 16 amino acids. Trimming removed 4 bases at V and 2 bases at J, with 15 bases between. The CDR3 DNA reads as TGTGCCAGCAGCTCCCCCTCCGTTGGGGGCAATCAGCCCCAGCATTTT. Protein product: CASSSPSVGGNQPQHF. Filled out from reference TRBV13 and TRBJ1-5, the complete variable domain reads AAGVIQSPRHLIKEKRETATLKCYPIPRHDTVYWYQQGPGQDPQFLISFYEKMQSDKGSIPDRFSAQQFSDYHSELNMSSLELGDSALYFCASSSPSVGGNQPQHFGDGTRLSIL.

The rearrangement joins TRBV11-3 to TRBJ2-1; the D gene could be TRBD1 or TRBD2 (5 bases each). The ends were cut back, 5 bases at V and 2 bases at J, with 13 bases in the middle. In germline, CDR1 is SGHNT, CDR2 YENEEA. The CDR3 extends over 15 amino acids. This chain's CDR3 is CASSPIATAYNEQFF. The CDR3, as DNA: TGTGCCAGCAGCCCTATAGCGACAGCCTACAATGAGCAGTTCTTC.

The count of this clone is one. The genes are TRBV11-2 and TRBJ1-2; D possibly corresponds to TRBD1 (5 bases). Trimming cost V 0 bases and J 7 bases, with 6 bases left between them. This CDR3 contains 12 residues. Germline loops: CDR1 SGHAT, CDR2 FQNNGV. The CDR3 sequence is CASSLEGAGYTF. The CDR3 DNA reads TGTGCCAGCAGCTTAGAAGGGGCTGGCTACACCTTC.

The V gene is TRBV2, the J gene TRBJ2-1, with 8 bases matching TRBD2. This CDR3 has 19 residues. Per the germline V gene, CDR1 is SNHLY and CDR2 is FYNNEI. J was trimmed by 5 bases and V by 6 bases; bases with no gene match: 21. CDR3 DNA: TGTGCCAGCAGAGCCACCGGGACTAGAAGCCGGCTCCGAAACAATGAGCAGTTCTTC. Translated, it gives CASRATGTRSRLRNNEQFF.

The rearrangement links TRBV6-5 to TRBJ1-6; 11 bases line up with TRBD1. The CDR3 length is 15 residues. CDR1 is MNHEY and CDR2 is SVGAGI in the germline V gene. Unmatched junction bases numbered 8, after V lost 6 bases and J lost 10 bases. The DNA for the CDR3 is TGTGCCAGCAGCCCCCGGGACAGGGGGACGTCACCCCTCCACTTT. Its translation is CASSPRDRGTSPLHF.

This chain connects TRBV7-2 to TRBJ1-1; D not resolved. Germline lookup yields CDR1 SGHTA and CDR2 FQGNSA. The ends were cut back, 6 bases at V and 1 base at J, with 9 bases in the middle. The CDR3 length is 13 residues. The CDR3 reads CASRQQPNTEAFF. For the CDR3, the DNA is TGTGCCAGCAGACAACAACCGAACACTGAAGCTTTCTTT.

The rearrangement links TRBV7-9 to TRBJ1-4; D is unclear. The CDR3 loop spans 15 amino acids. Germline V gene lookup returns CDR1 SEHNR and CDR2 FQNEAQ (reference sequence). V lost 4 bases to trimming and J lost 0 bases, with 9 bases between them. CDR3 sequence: CASSSGRATNEKLFF. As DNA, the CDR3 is TGTGCCAGCAGCTCAGGACGGGCAACTAATGAAAAACTGTTTTTT.

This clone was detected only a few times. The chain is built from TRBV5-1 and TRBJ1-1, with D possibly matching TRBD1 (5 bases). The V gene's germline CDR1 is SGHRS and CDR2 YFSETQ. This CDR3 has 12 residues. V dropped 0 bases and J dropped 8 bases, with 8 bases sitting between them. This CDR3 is CASSLEGVEAFF. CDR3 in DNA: TGCGCCAGCAGCTTGGAAGGGGTGGAAGCTTTCTTT.